The text below deals with one T cell receptor beta chain. Its antigen is not known. This sample was taken from a study of long-term antiretroviral therapy in people with HIV. Treated in the United States were all of the participants with HIV. Version v3.0 of the immunoSEQ assay ran at survey level. TCRdb's copy holds only in-frame clones and misses some; the assay was immunoSEQ multiplex PCR. The sample yields 30,000 or so clones, 60% to 75% seen once. CDR1 and CDR2 from the germline V gene are SEHNR and FQNEAQ (reference sequence). V gave up 3 bases and J gave up 5 bases, with 14 bases separating them. This CDR3 is 14 amino acids long. Whole-study results and caveats: The study lacked data on ART adherence, viral resistance or therapy changes. Repertoires in HIV (unlike those of controls) had narrower CDR3 length ranges.

The TCR comes from a man aged 50 or older with HIV. Sequencing used unsorted PBMCs, obtained 3 years after starting antiretroviral therapy. The chain employs TRBV7-9 and TRBJ2-7; perhaps TRBD2 as D (6 bases). CDR3 protein: CASSFSGGTDEQYF. CDR3 bases: TGTGCCAGCAGCTTTAGTGGGGGGACGGACGAGCAGTACTTC.